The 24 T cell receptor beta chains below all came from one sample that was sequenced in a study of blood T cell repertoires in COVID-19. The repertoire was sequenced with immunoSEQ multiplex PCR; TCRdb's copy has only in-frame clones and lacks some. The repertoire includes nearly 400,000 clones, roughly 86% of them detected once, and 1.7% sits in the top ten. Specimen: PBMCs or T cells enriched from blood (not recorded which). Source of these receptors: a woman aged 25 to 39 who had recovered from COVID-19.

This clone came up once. CDR3 DNA: TGCGCCAGCAGCCCACATTCCGGGACAGGGGGTAATGGCTACACCTTC. Its protein product is CASSPHSGTGGNGYTF. This chain uses TRBV4-1 with TRBJ1-2, with 11 nucleotides matching TRBD1. The CDR3 has 16 residues. The germline V gene has CDR1 MGHRA and CDR2 YSYEKL. V shed 4 bases and J 6 bases; nucleotides not matched to a gene: 10.

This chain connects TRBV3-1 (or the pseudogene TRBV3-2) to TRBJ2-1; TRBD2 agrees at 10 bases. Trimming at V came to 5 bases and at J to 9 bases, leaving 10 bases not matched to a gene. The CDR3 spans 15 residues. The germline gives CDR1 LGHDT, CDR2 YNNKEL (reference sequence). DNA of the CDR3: TGTGCCAGCAGCGGGCTAGCGGGAGTGATCGGTGAGCAGTTCTTC. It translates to CASSGLAGVIGEQFF.

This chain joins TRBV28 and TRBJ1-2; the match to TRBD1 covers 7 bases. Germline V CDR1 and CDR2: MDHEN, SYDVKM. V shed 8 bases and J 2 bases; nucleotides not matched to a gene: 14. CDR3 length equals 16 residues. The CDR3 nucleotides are TGTGCCAGCGGGACCAGACCCGGAGGGGGCAACTATGGCTACACCTTC. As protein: CASGTRPGGGNYGYTF.

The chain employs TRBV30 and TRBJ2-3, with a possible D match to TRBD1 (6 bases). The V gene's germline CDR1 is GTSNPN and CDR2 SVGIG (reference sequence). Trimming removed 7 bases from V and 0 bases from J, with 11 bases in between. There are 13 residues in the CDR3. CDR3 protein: CASQGQSTDTQYF. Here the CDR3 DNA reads TGTGCCTCCCAGGGGCAGAGCACAGATACGCAGTATTTT.

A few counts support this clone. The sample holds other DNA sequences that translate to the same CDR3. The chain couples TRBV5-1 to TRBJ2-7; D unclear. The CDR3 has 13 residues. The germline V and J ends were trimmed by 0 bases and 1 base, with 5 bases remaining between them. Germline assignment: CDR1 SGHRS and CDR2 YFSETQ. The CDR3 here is CASSLDRSYEQYF. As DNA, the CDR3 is TGCGCCAGCAGCTTGGATCGGTCCTACGAGCAGTACTTC.

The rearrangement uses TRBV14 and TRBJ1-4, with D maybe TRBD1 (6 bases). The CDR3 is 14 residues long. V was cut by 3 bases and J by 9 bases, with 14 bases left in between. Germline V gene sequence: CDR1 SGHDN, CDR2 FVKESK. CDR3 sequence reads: CASSHRGTGKKLFF. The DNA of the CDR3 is TGTGCCAGCAGCCACAGGGGAACGGGGAAAAAACTGTTTTTT.

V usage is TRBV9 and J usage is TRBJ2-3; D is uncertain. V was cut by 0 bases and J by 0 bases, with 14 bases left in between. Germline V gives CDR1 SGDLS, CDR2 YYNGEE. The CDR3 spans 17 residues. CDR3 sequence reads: CASSVAPADSSTDTQYF. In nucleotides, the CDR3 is TGTGCCAGCAGCGTAGCTCCGGCGGATTCTAGCACAGATACGCAGTATTTT.

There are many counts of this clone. CDR3 DNA: TGTGCCTGGACAAAGGGGGCGAACACCGGGGAGCTGTTTTTT. This encodes CAWTKGANTGELFF. The chain carries TRBV30 and TRBJ2-2; TRBD1 might be the D (6 bases). The V gene lost 4 bases and the J gene lost 0 bases, with 9 bases spanning the gap. Germline V gives CDR1 GTSNPN, CDR2 SVGIG (reference sequence). The CDR3 contains 14 residues.

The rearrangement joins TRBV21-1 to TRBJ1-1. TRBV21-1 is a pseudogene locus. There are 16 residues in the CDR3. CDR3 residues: CASSKEGSQKNTEAFF. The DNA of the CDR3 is TGTGCCAGCAGCAAAGAAGGTAGCCAGAAAAACACTGAAGCTTTCTTT.

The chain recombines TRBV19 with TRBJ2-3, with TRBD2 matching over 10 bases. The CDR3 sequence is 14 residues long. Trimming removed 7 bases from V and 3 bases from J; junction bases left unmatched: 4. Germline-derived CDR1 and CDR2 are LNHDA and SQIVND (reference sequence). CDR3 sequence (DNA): TGTGCCAGTACCGCTAGCGGGGGAACAGATACGCAGTATTTT. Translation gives CASTASGGTDTQYF.

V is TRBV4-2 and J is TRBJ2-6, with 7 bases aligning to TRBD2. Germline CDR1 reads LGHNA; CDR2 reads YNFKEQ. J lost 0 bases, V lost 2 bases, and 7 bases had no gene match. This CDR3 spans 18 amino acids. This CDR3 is CASSQHLGGISGANVLTF. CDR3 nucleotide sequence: TGTGCCAGCAGCCAACACTTGGGAGGGATCTCTGGGGCCAACGTCCTGACTTTC.

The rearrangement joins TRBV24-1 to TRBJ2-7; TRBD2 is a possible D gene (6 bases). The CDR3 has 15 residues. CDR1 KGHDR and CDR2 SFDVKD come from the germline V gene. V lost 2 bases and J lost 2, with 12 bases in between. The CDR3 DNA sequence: TGTGCCACCAGTGATTCCCTTTGGGGGGCCTACGAGCAGTACTTC. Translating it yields CATSDSLWGAYEQYF.

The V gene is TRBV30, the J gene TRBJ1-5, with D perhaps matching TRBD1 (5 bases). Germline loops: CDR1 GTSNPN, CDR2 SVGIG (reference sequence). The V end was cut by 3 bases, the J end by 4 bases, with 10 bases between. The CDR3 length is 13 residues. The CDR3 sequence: CAWRGGFNQPQHF. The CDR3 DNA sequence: TGTGCCTGGAGGGGGGGGTTTAATCAGCCCCAGCATTTT.

The CDR3 loop is CATSDFRASGSGEQFF. The CDR3 region has the DNA TGTGCCACCAGTGATTTTAGGGCTAGCGGGAGTGGAGAGCAGTTCTTC. The rearrangement joins TRBV24-1 to TRBJ2-1, with TRBD2 identical over 10 bases. From germline, CDR1 is KGHDR and CDR2 SFDVKD. The CDR3 runs to 16 residues. V shed 1 base and J 10 bases; nucleotides not matched to a gene: 9.

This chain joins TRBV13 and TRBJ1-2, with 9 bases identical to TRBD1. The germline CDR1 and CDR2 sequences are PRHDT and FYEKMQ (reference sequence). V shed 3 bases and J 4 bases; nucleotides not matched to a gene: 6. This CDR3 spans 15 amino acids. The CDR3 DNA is TGTGCCAGCAGCTTCCGGGACAGGGACATCTATGGCTACACCTTC. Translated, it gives CASSFRDRDIYGYTF. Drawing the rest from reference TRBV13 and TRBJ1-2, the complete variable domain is AAGVIQSPRHLIKEKRETATLKCYPIPRHDTVYWYQQGPGQDPQFLISFYEKMQSDKGSIPDRFSAQQFSDYHSELNMSSLELGDSALYFCASSFRDRDIYGYTFGSGTRLTVV.

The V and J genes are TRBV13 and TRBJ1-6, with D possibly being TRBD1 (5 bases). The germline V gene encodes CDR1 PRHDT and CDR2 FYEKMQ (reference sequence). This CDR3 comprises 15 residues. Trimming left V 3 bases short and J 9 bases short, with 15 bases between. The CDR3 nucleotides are TGTGCCAGCAGCTTCCGGGCGGGGCTGATTTCACCCCTCCACTTT. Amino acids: CASSFRAGLISPLHF.

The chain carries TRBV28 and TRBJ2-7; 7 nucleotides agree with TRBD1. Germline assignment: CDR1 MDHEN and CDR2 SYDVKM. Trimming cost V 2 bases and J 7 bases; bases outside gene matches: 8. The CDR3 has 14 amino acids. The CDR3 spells CASSLGQALLEQYF. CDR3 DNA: TGTGCCAGCAGTTTAGGACAGGCCCTGTTGGAGCAGTACTTC.

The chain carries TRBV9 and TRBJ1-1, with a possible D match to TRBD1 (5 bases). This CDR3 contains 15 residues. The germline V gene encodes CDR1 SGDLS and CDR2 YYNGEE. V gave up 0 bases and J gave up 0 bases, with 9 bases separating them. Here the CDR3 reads CASSVDGGMNTEAFF. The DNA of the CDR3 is TGTGCCAGCAGCGTAGACGGGGGGATGAACACTGAAGCTTTCTTT.

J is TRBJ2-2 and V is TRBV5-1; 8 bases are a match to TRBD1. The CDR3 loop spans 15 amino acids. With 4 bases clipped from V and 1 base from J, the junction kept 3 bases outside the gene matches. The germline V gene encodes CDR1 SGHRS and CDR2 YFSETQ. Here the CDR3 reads CASSTGQVNTGELFF. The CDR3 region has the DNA TGCGCCAGCAGCACGGGACAGGTGAACACCGGGGAGCTGTTTTTT.

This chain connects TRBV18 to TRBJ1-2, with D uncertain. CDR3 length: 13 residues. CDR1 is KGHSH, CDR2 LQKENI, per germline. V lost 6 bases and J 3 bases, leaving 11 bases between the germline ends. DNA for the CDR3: TGTGCCAGCTCCCCCCGAGAAGACTATGGCTACACCTTC. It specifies CASSPREDYGYTF.

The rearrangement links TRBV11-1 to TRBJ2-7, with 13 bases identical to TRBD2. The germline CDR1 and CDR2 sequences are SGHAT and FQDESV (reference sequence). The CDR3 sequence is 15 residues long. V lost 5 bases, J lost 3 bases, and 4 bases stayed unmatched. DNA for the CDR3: TGTGCCAGCAGCCGAGGACTAGCGGGGGACTACGAGCAGTACTTC. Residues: CASSRGLAGDYEQYF.

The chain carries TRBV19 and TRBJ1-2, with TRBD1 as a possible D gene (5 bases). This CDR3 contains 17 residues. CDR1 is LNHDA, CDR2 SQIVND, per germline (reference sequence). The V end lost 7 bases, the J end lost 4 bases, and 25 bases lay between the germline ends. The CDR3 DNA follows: TGTGCCAGTACTAATACTCGGGGGGGGAAAGAACTCTATGGCTACACCTTC. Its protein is CASTNTRGGKELYGYTF.

The DNA of the CDR3 is TGCAGCGTCCCGGGACAGGGAAATGAGCAGTTCTTC. Translating it yields CSVPGQGNEQFF. The J gene is TRBJ2-1, the V gene TRBV29-1, with 9 nucleotides matching TRBD1. The CDR3 totals 12 residues. Germline-derived CDR1 and CDR2 are SQVTM and ANQGSEA. With V trimmed by 6 bases and J by 7 bases, 4 bases remained unmatched.

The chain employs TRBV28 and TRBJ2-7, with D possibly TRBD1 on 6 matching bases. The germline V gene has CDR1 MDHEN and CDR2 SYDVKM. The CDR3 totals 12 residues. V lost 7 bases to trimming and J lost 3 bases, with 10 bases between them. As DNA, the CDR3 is TGTGCCAGCAACCTACAGGGCTACGAGCAGTACTTC. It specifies CASNLQGYEQYF.